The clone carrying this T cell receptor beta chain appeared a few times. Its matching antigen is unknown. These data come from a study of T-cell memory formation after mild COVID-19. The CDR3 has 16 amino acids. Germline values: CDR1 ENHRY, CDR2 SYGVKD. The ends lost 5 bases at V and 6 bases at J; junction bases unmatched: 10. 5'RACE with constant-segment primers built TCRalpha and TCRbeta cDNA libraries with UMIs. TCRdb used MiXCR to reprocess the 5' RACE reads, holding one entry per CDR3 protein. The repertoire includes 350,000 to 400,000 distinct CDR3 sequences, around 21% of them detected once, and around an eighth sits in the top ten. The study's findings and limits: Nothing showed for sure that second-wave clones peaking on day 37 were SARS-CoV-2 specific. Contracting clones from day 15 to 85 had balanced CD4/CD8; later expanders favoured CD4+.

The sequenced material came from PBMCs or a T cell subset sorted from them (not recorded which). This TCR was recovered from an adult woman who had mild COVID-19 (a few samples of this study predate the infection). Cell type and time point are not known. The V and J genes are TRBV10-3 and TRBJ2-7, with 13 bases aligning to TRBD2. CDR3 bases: TGTGCCATCAGTACGACTAGCGGGAGGACCCTCGGCGAGCAGTACTTC. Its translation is CAISTTSGRTLGEQYF.